The clone carrying this T cell receptor beta chain has at least ten counts. The antigen is unknown. With molecular barcodes, quantitative 5'-RACE was used to make the TCR beta libraries. TCRdb passed the 5' RACE reads through MiXCR, listing each CDR3 protein once. This sample has 200,000 to 300,000 distinct CDR3 sequences, with roughly a tenth found just once. This record comes from a study of CD8 T cells in ankylosing spondylitis. General observations from the study: As reported, disease-linked clones showed significant enrichment in matched ankylosing spondylitis synovial fluid. A TCR beta motif made of fewer than ten highly homologous variants seemed typical of ankylosing spondylitis blood. A number of the motif variants had already been described in reactive arthritis synovial fluid and blood.

The V gene lost 11 bases and the J gene lost 1 base, with 11 bases spanning the gap. The CDR3 contains 13 residues. The chain joins TRBV12-3 or TRBV12-4 to TRBJ2-2; TRBD1 or TRBD2 may be the D gene (5 bases each). This receptor was obtained from a male donor with ankylosing spondylitis or in good health (not recorded which). Sample: blood, either unsorted or a sorted T cell fraction (not recorded which). CDR3 sequence (DNA): TGTGCCTTGGGGGAGTGGAACACCGGGGAGCTGTTTTTT. Protein product: CALGEWNTGELFF.